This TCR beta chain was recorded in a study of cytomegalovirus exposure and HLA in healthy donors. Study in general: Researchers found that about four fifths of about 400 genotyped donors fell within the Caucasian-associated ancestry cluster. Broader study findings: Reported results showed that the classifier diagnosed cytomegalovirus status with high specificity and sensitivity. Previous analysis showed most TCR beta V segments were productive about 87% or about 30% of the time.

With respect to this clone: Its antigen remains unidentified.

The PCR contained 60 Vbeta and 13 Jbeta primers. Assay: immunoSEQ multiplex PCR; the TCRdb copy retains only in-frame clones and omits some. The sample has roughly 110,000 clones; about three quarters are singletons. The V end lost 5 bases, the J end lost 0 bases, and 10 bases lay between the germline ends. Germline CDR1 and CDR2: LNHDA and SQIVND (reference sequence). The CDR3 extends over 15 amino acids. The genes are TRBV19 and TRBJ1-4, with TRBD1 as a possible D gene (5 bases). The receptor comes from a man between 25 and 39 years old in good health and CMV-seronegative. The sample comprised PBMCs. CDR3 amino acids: CASSHTGTTNEKLFF. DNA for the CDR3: TGTGCCAGTAGTCACACAGGAACAACTAATGAAAAACTGTTTTTT.